This record covers a single T cell receptor beta chain. Its antigen is unknown. This entry comes from a study of cytomegalovirus exposure and HLA in healthy donors. General study results and limits: Most TCRs appeared rarely, but some public TCRs recurred in many donors. The authors confirmed in vitro that a few CMV-associated chains were specific for CMV antigens. TCR beta chains numbering more than 150 were designated cytomegalovirus-associated.

Data came from immunoSEQ multiplex PCR; TCRdb stores just in-frame clones and leaves some out. The table lists fewer than 350,000 clones, 70% to 90% of them singletons. This clonotype originated in a woman between 18 and 29 years old in good health and CMV-seronegative. The sample was PBMCs.

The CDR3 loop reads CASSQGKSSGTYEQYF. In DNA, the CDR3 is TGCGCCAGCAGCCAAGGTAAATCGAGCGGCACCTACGAGCAGTACTTC. The gene calls are TRBV4-3 and TRBJ2-7; possible D gene TRBD2, 5 bases. Trimming shortened V by 1 base and J by 2 bases, and 15 bases separated the two germline ends. The germline V gene encodes CDR1 LGHNA and CDR2 YSLEER. This CDR3 region has 16 residues.